Sequencing of this TCR beta chain was carried out in a study of blood T cell repertoires in COVID-19. As for the study in general: The study drew acute and convalescent COVID-19 samples from the United States, Italy and Spain. Sample material is recorded as cDNA or gDNA derived from T cells, B-cell-depleted T cells, or PBMCs.

Original data processing: Estimates of nucleated cell counts were drawn from the amplification of reference gene primers. Only in-frame clones appear in the TCRdb table, and some are missing; sequencing was by immunoSEQ multiplex PCR. V and J calls and clone size are copied from that table; D and trimming were computed from the DNA. The table includes some 150,000 clones, around 81% detected once. Germline V gene lookup returns CDR1 LNHDA and CDR2 SQIVND (reference sequence). V dropped 7 bases and J dropped 7; count of bases not matched to a gene: 10. This CDR3 comprises 14 residues. The receptor's source is a human donor with acute or convalescent COVID-19. The donor label of this sample is uncertain. V usage is TRBV19 and J usage is TRBJ1-5, with 7 positions matching TRBD1. The material sequenced was peripheral blood. The CDR3 region has the DNA TGTGCCAGTACCGAGACAGGGCAGTGGCAGCCCCAGCATTTT. It yields the protein CASTETGQWQPQHF.